A selection of T cell receptor beta chains follows, all from one sample in a study of OX40 agonist ivuxolimab in advanced cancers. Sequencing was performed with immunoSEQ multiplex PCR; in TCRdb, only in-frame clones are kept and a portion is missing. The sample contains roughly 61,000 clones, roughly nine tenths of which appear only once. The sample here was CD4+ or CD8+ T cells sorted from blood, taken in a trial of the OX40 agonist ivuxolimab. The origin of the receptors is an adult with an advanced solid tumor such as melanoma, head and neck, liver or kidney cancer. CDR3s include the opening cysteine and the closing phenylalanine or tryptophan.

TRBV29-1	TRBJ2-2	CSVVGGTGELFF
TRBV15	TRBJ2-1	CATSRDRGNEQFF
TRBV6-5	TRBJ2-1	CASSSWVVNEQFF
TRBV9	TRBJ1-1	CASSVNPTTGFTEAFF
TRBV9	TRBJ2-7	CASSVAPGAYEQYF
TRBV5-1	TRBJ2-1	CASSLAQEQFF
TRBV5-1	TRBJ2-1	CASSPGTGETDEQFF
TRBV25-1	TRBJ2-7	CASSETGGTYEQYF
TRBV11-1	TRBJ1-1	CASSFRTANTEAFF
TRBV9	TRBJ1-1	CASSVIGTGGSTEAFF
TRBV27	TRBJ2-3	CASLASLGTDTQYF
TRBV30	TRBJ2-2	CAWAETGELFF
TRBV6-5	TRBJ1-4	CASSLTGARKEKLFF
TRBV5-6	TRBJ1-2	CASSGTGDLYGYTF
TRBV12-5	TRBJ1-4	CASGSTSGTPHEKLFF
TRBV6-5	TRBJ2-2	CASSFIAGGTGELFF
TRBV11-2	TRBJ2-7	CASSLWGFEEQYF
TRBV19	TRBJ2-1	CASTAGSSYNEQFF
TRBV6-1	TRBJ2-1	CASSEWAGGENEQFF
TRBV4-1	TRBJ2-1	CASSQRLAGGSEQFF
TRBV19	TRBJ1-5	CATQRDRANQPQHF
TRBV5-1	TRBJ2-5	CASSPMPGDRETQYF
TRBV27	TRBJ2-2	CASSLSYRDPKNTGELFF
TRBV5-4	TRBJ2-1	CASSLDSYNEQFF
TRBV9	TRBJ2-5	CASSPQTSSSGETQYF
TRBV29-1	TRBJ1-2	CSVLDGKTGYTF
TRBV11-2	TRBJ2-2	CASSSLRVANTGELFF
TRBV5-4	TRBJ1-1	CASSFWGGTEAFF
TRBV27	TRBJ1-1	CASSLRQVNTEAFF
TRBV4-1	TRBJ2-7	CASSQRNSYEQYF
TRBV19	TRBJ2-1	CASSIDREAYNEQFF
TRBV19	TRBJ1-2	CASRGSNYGYTF
TRBV10-1	TRBJ2-1	CASSLLAGVLNEQFF
TRBV2	TRBJ2-5	CASSEARQAKETQYF
TRBV5-6	TRBJ2-7	CASSLAGSFYEQYF
TRBV13	TRBJ2-1	CASLGPGPVLSSYNEQFF
TRBV5-5	TRBJ2-7	CASSFLNEQYF
TRBV27	TRBJ1-1	CASSLLLNTEAFF
TRBV6-5	TRBJ1-1	CASSTSTPGYTEAFF
TRBV28	TRBJ2-2	CASSLVANTGELFF
TRBV28	TRBJ1-2	CASIDYEDGYTF
TRBV28	TRBJ2-2	CASSLITGLSGELFF
TRBV5-4	TRBJ2-1	CASSWDRANEQFF
TRBV5-8	TRBJ2-7	CASSLKPSSYEQYF
TRBV7-8	TRBJ2-3	CASSIQGNTDTQYF
TRBV14	TRBJ2-7	CASSQVLVGPPSFEQYF
TRBV5-6	TRBJ2-7	CASSFGGPEQYF
TRBV7-3	TRBJ2-4	CASSKQGAKNIQYF
TRBV7-9	TRBJ1-1	CASSPGGTEAFF
TRBV6-1	TRBJ2-1	CASSEATRLVSYNEQFF